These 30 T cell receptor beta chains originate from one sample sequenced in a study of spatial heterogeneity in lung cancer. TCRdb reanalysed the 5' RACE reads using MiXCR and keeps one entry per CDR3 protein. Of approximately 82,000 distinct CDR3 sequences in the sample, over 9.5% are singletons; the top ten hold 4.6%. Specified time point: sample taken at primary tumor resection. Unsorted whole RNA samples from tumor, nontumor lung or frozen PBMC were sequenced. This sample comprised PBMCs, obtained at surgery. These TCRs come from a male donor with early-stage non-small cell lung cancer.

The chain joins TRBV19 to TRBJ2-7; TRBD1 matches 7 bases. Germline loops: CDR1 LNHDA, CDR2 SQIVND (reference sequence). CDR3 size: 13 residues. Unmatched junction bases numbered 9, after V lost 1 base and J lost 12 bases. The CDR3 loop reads CASSIGTGVYRYF. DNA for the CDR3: TGTGCCAGTAGTATAGGAACAGGGGTTTATCGGTACTTC.

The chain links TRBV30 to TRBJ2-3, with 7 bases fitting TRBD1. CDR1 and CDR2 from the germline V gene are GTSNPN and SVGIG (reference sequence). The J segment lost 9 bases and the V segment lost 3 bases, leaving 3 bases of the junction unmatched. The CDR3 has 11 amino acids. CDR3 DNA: TGTGCCTGGAGCCCGGGACAGACGCAGTATTTT. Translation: CAWSPGQTQYF.

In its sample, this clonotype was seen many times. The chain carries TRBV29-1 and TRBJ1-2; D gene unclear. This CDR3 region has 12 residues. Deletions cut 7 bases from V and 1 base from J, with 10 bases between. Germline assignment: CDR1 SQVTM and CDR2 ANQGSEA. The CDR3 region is CSASGGNYGYTF. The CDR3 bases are TGCAGCGCGTCTGGCGGTAACTATGGCTACACCTTC.

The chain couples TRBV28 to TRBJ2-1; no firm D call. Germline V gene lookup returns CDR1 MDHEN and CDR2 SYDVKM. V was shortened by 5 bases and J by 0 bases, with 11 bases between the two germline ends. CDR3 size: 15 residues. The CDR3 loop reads CASSRDPSSYNEQFF. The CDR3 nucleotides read TGTGCCAGCAGTAGGGATCCGAGCTCCTACAATGAGCAGTTCTTC.

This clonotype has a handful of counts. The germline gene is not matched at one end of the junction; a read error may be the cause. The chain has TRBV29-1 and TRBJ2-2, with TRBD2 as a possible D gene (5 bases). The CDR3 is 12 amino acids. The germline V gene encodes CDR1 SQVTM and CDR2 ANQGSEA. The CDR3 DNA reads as TGCAGCTTTGAGGAGCGGACCGGGGAGCTGTTTTTT. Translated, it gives CSFEERTGELFF.

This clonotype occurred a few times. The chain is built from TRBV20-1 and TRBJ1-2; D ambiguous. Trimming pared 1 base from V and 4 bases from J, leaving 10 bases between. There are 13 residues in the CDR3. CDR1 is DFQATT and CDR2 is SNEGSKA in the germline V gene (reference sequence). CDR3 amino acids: CSARGGRGYGYTF. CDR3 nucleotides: TGCAGTGCTAGAGGAGGCCGGGGCTATGGCTACACCTTC.

In DNA form, the CDR3 reads TGTGCCAGCAGCCAACGGGGTACATACAATGAGCAGTTCTTC. Residues: CASSQRGTYNEQFF. The chain uses TRBV6-1 and TRBJ2-1; D is possibly TRBD2 (5 bases). The CDR3 is made up of 14 amino acids. Trimming shortened V by 6 bases and J by 4 bases, and 13 bases separated the two germline ends. Germline V gene lookup returns CDR1 MNHNS and CDR2 SASEGT.

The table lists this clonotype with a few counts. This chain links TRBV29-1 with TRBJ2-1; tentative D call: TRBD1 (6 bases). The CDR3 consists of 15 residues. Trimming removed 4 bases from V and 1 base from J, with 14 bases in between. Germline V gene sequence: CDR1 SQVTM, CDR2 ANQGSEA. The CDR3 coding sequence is TGCAGCGTTGTGGCAACAGGGATTTCCTACAATGAGCAGTTCTTC. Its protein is CSVVATGISYNEQFF.

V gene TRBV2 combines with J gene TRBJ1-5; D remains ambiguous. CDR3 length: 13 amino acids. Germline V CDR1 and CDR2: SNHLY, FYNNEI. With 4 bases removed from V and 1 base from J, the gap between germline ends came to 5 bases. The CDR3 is CASSGRSNQPQHF. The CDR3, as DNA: TGTGCCAGCAGTGGGAGAAGCAATCAGCCCCAGCATTTT.

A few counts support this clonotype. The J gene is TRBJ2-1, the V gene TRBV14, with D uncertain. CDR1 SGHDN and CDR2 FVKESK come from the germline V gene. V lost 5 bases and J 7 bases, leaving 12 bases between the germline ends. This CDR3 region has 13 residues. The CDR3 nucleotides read TGTGCCAGCAGCAGAACCTACTTGAATGAGCAGTTCTTC. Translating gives CASSRTYLNEQFF.

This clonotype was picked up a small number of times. CDR3 DNA sequence: TGCGCCAGCAGGCAAGATAGCGGGAGACAAAACATTCAGTACTTC. Its protein product is CASRQDSGRQNIQYF. This chain connects TRBV5-1 to TRBJ2-4; 9 nucleotides match TRBD2. CDR1 is SGHRS and CDR2 is YFSETQ in the germline V gene. Germline trimming cut 5 bases from V and 5 bases from J; bases unmatched to any gene: 8. The CDR3 runs 15 residues.

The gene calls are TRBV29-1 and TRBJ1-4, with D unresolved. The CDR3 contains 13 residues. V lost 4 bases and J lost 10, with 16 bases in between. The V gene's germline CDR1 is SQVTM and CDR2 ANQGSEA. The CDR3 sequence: CSVARTSKGKLFF. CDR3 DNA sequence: TGCAGCGTTGCCAGGACGAGCAAGGGAAAACTGTTTTTT.

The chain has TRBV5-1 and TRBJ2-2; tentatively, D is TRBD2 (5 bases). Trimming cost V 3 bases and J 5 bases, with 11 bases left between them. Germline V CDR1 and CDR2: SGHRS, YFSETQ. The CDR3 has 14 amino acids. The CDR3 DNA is TGCGCCAGCAGCTCCTCCCCGGGGACCGGGGAGCTGTTTTTT. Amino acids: CASSSSPGTGELFF.

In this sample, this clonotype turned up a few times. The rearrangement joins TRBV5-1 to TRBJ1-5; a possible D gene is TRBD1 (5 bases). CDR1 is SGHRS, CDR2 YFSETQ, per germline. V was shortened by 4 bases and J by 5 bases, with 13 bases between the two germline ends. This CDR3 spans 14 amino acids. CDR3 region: CASSPGQTDQPQHF. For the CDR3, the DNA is TGCGCCAGCAGCCCGGGGCAGACGGATCAGCCCCAGCATTTT. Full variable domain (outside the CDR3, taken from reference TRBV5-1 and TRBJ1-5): KAGVTQTPRYLIKTRGQQVTLSCSPISGHRSVSWYQQTPGQGLQFLFEYFSETQRNKGNFPGRFSGRQFSNSRSEMNVSTLELGDSALYLCASSPGQTDQPQHFGDGTRLSIL.

In nucleotides, the CDR3 is TGTGCCAGCAGTGTGGAAGAAGCGGTTCCCTACAATGAGCAGTTCTTC. It codes for CASSVEEAVPYNEQFF. V gene TRBV2 combines with J gene TRBJ2-1; maybe TRBD2 (5 bases). V was trimmed by 4 bases and J by 2 bases, leaving 15 bases between them. CDR1 and CDR2 (germline): SNHLY, FYNNEI. CDR3 length: 16 residues.

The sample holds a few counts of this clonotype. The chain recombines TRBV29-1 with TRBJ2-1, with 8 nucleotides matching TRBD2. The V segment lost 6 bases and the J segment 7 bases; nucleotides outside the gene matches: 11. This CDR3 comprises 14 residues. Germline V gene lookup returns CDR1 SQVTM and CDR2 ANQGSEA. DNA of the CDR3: TGCAGCGTCCCGAGAGCGGGAGTGAGGAATGAGCAGTTCTTC. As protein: CSVPRAGVRNEQFF.

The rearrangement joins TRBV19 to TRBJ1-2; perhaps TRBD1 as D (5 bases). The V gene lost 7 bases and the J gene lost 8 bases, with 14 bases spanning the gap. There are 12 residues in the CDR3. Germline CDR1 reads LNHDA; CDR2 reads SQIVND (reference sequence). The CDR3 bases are TGTGCCAGTACCGAACAGGCGAACGGCTACACCTTC. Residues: CASTEQANGYTF. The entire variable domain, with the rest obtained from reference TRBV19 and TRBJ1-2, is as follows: DGGITQSPKYLFRKEGQNVTLSCEQNLNHDAMYWYRQDPGQGLRLIYYSQIVNDFQKGDIAEGYSVSREKKESFPLTVTSAQKNPTAFYLCASTEQANGYTFGSGTRLTVV.

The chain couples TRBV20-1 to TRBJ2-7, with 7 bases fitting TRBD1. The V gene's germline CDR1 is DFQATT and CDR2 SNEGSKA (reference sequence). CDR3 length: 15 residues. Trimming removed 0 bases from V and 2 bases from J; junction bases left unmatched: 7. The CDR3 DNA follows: TGCAGTGCTAGAGATCGACGGGACAGCACCTACGAGCAGTACTTC. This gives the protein CSARDRRDSTYEQYF.

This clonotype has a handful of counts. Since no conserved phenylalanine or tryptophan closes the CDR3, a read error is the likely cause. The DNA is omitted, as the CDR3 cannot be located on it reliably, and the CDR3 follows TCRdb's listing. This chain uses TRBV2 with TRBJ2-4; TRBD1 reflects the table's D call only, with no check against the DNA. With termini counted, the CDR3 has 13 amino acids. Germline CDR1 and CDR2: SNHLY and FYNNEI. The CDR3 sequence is CASSRGTDDPLSC.

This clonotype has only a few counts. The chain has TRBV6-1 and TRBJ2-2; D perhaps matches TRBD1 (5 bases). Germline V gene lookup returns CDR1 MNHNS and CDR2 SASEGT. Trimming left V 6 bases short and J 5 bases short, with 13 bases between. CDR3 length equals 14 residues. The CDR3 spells CASRTVGETGELFF. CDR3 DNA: TGTGCCAGCAGAACTGTAGGGGAAACCGGGGAGCTGTTTTTT.

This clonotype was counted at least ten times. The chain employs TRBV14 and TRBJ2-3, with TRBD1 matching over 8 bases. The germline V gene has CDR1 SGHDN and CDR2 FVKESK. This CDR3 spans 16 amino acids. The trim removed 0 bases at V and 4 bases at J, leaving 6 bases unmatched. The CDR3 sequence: CASSQEGDRGADTQYF. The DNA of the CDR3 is TGTGCCAGCAGCCAAGAAGGAGACAGGGGCGCAGATACGCAGTATTTT.

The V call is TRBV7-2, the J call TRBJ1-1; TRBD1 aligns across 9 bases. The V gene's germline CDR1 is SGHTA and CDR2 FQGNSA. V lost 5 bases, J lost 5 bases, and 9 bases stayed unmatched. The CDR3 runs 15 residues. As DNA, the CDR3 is TGTGCCAGCAGCCCCCAACAGGGGGCGAGGACTGAAGCTTTCTTT. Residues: CASSPQQGARTEAFF. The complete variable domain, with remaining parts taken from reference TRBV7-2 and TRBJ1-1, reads GAGVSQSPSNKVTEKGKDVELRCDPISGHTALYWYRQSLGQGLEFLIYFQGNSAPDKSGLPSDRFSAERTGGSVSTLTIQRTQQEDSAVYLCASSPQQGARTEAFFGQGTRLTVV.

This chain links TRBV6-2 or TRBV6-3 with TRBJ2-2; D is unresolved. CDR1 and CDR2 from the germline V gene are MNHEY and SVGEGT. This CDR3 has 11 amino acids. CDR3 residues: CAAARTGELFF. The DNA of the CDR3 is TGTGCGGCAGCGCGTACCGGGGAGCTGTTTTTT.

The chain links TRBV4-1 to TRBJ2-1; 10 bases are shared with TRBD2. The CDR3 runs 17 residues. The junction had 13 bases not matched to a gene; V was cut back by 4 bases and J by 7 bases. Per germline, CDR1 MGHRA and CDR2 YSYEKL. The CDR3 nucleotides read TGCGCCAGCAGCCTCTCCCCTCCTAGCGGGAGCGTTAATGAGCAGTTCTTC. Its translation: CASSLSPPSGSVNEQFF.

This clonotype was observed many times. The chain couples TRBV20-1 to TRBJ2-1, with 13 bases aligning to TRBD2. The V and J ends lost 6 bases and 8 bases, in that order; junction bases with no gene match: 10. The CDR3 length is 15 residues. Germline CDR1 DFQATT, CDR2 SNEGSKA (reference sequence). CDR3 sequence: CSANPLAGGQDEQFF. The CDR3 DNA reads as TGCAGTGCCAATCCACTAGCGGGAGGGCAAGATGAGCAGTTCTTC.

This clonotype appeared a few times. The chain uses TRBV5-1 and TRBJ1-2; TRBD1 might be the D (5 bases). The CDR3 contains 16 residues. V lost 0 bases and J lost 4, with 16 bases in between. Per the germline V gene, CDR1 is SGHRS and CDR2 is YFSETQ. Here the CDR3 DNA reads TGCGCCAGCAGCTTGGGGGCGAGTGCAGGGCTCTATGGCTACACCTTC. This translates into CASSLGASAGLYGYTF.

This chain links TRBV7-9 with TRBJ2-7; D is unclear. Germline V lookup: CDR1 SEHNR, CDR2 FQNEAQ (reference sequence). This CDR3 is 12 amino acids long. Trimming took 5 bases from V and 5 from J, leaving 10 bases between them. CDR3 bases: TGTGCCAGCAGCGCCCGACTGGACGAGCAGTACTTC. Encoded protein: CASSARLDEQYF.

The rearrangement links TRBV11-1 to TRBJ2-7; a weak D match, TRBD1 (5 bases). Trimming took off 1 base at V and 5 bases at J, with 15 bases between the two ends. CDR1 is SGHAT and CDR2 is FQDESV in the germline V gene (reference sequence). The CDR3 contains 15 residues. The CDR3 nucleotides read TGTGCCAGCAGCTTAGGGCCCTTGACAGAACACGAGCAGTACTTC. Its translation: CASSLGPLTEHEQYF.

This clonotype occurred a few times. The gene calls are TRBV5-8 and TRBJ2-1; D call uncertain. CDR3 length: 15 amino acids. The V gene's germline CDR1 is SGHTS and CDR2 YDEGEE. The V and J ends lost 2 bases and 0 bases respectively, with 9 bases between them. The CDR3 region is CASSFQSSSYNEQFF. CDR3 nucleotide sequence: TGTGCCAGCAGCTTCCAGAGTAGCTCCTACAATGAGCAGTTCTTC.

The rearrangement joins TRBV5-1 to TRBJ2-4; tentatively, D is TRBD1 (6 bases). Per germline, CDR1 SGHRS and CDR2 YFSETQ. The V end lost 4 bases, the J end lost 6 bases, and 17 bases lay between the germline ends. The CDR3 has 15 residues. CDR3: CASSPRTADLNIQYF. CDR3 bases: TGCGCCAGCAGCCCTAGGACAGCCGACCTAAACATTCAGTACTTC.